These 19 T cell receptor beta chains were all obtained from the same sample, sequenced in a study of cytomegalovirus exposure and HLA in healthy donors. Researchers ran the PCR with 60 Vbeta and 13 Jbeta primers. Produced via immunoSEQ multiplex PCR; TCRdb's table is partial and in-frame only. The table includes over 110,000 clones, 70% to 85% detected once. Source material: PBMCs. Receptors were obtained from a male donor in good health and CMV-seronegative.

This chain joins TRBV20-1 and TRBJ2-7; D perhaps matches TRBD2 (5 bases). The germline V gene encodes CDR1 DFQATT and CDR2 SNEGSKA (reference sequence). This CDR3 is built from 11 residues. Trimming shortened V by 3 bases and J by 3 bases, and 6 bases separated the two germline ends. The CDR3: CSARRDYEQYF. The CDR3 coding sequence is TGCAGTGCTAGGAGGGACTACGAGCAGTACTTC.

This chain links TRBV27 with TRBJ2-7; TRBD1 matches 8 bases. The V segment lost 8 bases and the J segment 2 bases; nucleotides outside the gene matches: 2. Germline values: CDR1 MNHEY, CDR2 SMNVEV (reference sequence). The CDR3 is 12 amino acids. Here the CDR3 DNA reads TGTGCCAGCGGGGGACAGGCCTACGAGCAGTACTTC. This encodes CASGGQAYEQYF.

The CDR3 loop is CASSLQGTNQPQHF. Here the CDR3 DNA reads TGTGCCAGCAGTCTACAGGGGACTAATCAGCCCCAGCATTTT. The chain has TRBV6-1 and TRBJ1-5; the match to TRBD1 covers 7 bases. Looked up from germline, CDR1 is MNHNS and CDR2 is SASEGT. V shed 5 bases, J shed 4 bases, and the junction held 5 bases outside the gene matches. This CDR3 has 14 residues.

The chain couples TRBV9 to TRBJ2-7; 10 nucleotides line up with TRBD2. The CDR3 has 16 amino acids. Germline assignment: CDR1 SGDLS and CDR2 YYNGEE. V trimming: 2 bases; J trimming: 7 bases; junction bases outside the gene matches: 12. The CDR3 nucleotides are TGTGCCAGCAGCGTGATAGGGACTAGCGATCTTGGAGAGCAGTACTTC. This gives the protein CASSVIGTSDLGEQYF.

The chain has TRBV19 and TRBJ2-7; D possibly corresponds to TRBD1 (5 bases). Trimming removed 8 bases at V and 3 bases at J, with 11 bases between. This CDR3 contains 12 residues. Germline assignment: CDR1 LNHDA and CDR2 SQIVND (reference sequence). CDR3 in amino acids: CASSQGIYEQYF. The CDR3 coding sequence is TGTGCCAGTTCGCAGGGAATCTACGAGCAGTACTTC.

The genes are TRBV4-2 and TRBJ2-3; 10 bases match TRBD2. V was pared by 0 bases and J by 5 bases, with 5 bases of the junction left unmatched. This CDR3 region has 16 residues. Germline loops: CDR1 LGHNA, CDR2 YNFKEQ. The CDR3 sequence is CASSQDGAGGGDTQYF. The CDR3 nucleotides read TGTGCCAGCAGCCAAGATGGAGCGGGAGGGGGAGATACGCAGTATTTT.

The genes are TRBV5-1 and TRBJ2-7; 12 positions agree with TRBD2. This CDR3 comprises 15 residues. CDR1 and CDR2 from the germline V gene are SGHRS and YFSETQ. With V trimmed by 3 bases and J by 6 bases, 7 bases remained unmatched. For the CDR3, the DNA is TGCGCCAGCAGCTCTGGACTAGCGGGATCGTCCGAGCAGTACTTC. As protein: CASSSGLAGSSEQYF.

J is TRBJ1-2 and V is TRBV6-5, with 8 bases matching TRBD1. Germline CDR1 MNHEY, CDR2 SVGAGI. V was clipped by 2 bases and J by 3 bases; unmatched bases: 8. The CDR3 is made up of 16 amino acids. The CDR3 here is CASSYLADRADYGYTF. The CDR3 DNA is TGTGCCAGCAGTTACCTAGCGGACAGGGCTGACTATGGCTACACCTTC.

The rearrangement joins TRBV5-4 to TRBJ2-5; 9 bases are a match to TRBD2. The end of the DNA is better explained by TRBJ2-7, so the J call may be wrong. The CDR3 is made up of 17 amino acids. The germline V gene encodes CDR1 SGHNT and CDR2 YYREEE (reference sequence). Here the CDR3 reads CASSSTSPRLADYEQYF. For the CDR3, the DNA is TGTGCCAGCAGCTCAACCAGTCCGCGACTAGCGGATTACGAGCAGTACTTC.

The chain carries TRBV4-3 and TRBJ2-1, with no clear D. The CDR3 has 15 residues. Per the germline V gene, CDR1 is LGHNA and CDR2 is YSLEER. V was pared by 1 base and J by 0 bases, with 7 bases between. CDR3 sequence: CASSQVGTSYNEQFF. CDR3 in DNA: TGCGCCAGCAGCCAAGTGGGCACCTCCTACAATGAGCAGTTCTTC.

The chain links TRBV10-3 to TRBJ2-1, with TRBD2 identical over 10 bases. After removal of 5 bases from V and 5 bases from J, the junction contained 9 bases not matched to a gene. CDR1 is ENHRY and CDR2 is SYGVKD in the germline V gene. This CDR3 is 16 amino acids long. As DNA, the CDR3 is TGTGCCATCAGTCCAAGAACTAGCGGGACAAACAATGAGCAGTTCTTC. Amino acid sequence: CAISPRTSGTNNEQFF.

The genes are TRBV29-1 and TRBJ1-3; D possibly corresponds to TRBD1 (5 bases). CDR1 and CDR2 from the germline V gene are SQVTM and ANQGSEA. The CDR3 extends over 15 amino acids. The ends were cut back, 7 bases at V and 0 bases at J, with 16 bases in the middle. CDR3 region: CSATTDVFSGNTIYF. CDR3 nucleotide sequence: TGCAGCGCCACGACAGATGTTTTCTCTGGAAACACCATATATTTT.

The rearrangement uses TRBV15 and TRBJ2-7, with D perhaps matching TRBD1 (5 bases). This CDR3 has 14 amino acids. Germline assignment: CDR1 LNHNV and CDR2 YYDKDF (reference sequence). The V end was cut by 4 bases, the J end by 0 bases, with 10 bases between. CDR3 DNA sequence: TGTGCCACCAGCAAACCGACAGCCTCCTACGAGCAGTACTTC. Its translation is CATSKPTASYEQYF.

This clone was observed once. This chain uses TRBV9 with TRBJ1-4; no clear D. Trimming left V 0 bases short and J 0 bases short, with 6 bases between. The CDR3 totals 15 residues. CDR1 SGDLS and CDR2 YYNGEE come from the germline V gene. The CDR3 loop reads CASSVGGTTNEKLFF. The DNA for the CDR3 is TGTGCCAGCAGCGTAGGAGGTACAACTAATGAAAAACTGTTTTTT.

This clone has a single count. CDR3: CASSLLSNSYNEQFF. The CDR3 DNA is TGTGCCAGCAGTTTATTGAGTAACAGCTACAATGAGCAGTTCTTC. V is TRBV27 and J is TRBJ2-1, with no clear D. Trimming removed 1 base at V and 3 bases at J, with 10 bases between. In germline, CDR1 is MNHEY, CDR2 SMNVEV (reference sequence). The CDR3 is made up of 15 amino acids.

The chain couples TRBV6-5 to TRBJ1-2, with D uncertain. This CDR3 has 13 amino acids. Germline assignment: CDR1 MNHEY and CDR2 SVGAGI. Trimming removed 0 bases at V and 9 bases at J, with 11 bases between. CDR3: CASSYSRAGSYTF. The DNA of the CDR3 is TGTGCCAGCAGTTACTCGAGGGCAGGAAGCTACACCTTC.

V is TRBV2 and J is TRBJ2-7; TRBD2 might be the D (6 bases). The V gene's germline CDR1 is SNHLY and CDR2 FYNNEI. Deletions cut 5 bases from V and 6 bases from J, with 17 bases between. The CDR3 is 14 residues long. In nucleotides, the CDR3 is TGTGCCAGCAGTCTCAGACGACCCGGGGGCGAGCAGTACTTC. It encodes CASSLRRPGGEQYF.

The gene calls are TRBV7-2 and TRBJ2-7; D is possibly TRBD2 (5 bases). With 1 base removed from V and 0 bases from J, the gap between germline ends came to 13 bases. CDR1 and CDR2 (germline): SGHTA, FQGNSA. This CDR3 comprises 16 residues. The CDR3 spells CASSLGFGGHSYEQYF. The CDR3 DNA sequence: TGTGCCAGCAGCTTAGGCTTTGGCGGGCACTCCTACGAGCAGTACTTC.

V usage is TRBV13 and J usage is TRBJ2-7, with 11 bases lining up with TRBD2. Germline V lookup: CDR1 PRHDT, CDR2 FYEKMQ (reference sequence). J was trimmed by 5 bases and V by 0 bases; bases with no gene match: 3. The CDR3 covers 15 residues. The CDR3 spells CASSLGLAGGNEQYF. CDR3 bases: TGTGCCAGCAGCTTAGGGCTAGCGGGGGGTAACGAGCAGTACTTC.